This T cell receptor (beta chain) was recovered during a study of blood T cell repertoires in COVID-19 (dated by TCRdb to between 2020 and 2021). Background on the whole study: Samples covering the acute and convalescent phases of COVID-19 were provided by collaborators in the United States, Italy and Spain. The dataset comprised deeply sampled blood TCRbeta repertoires from subjects exposed to, actively infected with, or recovered from COVID-19. The samples were drawn from two sources: the first 160 participants of the ongoing ImmuneRACE study, and 1,254 subjects contributed by 6 global collaborators. The repertoires were made available in a free public database intended to serve as a resource for research on the immune response to SARS-CoV-2. The prospective study material was composed of cDNA or gDNA derived from T cells, B-cell-depleted T cells, or PBMCs. The sample metadata nearly always contained a de-identified subject ID, COVID-19 status, age in years and sex. Where available, HLA class I and class II types were obtained from metadata supplied by the sample provider rather than from assay-based typing.

Results the study describes overall, beyond this receptor: The quantity of clinical and demographic metadata differed by source and by participant and was supplied without curation.

TCRbeta CDR3 regions were amplified from genomic DNA by means of the immunoSEQ Assay, a bias-controlled multiplex PCR. As for the authors' bioinformatics: Nucleated cell counts per sample were estimated from amplification of reference gene primers within the assay. To quantify the absolute abundance of each unique TCRbeta CDR3 rearrangement, sequence reads were collapsed and filtered. For each sample, productive Simpson clonality was calculated by taking the square root of Simpson's diversity index across productive rearrangements. As stored in TCRdb, this immuneACCESS dataset retains in-frame rearrangements with V and J assigned. A fraction of the clones does not appear; measured against another copy, unresolved V genes explain less than half of the discrepancy, and the remainder lacks a known reason. The DNA was the basis for D and trimming; V, J and clone size are from that table. Across this sample there are 170,000 or so clones, with around 86% seen only once. Roughly 2.5% of the sample belongs to the ten largest clones.

Regarding this clone: The clone's antigen remains unknown. The record has no base qualities; no much larger clone is one base away.

Each collaborating institution followed its own protocols to collect whole blood in K2EDTA tubes. For TCRbeta analysis, collaborators shipped samples as frozen whole blood, isolated PBMCs, or DNA extracted from either of those sample types. Reading the germline V gene (reference sequence) gives CDR1 DFQATT and CDR2 SNEGSKA. The germline ends are 13 bases apart after V is trimmed by 3 bases and J by 5 bases. The CDR3, cysteine through phenylalanine, is 13 amino acids long. Only CDR3 DNA remains: 39 bases, in frame from the first base. The sample consisted of peripheral blood. Recombination connected TRBV20-1 to TRBJ1-1, with TRBD1 tentatively as D gene (6 bases match). The source is a man in his forties with active or convalescent COVID-19. The sequenced DNA: TGCAGTGCTAGTCGAGGGGGGGGTACTGAAGCTTTCTTT. This is translated as CSASRGGGTEAFF.